This T cell receptor beta chain was retrieved from a study of blood T cell repertoires in COVID-19. This CDR3 contains 15 residues. The V and J ends lost 0 bases and 8 bases, in that order; junction bases with no gene match: 6. Germline CDR1 and CDR2: LNHNV and YYDKDF (reference sequence). In the source study's methods: Reference gene primer amplification gave nucleated cell count estimates. Clones were sequenced by immunoSEQ multiplex PCR, and TCRdb holds only the in-frame ones, with some missing. That table gives V, J and clone size, and the DNA gave D and trimming. The sample consists of about 190,000 clones, 80% to 90% of them appearing once.

Sequenced sample: peripheral blood. This chain uses TRBV15 with TRBJ2-1, with 8 nucleotides matching TRBD1. The clonotype was recovered from a woman younger than 30 who had recovered from COVID-19. CDR3: CATSREQGVYDEQFF. CDR3 nucleotides: TGTGCCACCAGCAGAGAACAGGGGGTTTACGATGAGCAGTTCTTC.